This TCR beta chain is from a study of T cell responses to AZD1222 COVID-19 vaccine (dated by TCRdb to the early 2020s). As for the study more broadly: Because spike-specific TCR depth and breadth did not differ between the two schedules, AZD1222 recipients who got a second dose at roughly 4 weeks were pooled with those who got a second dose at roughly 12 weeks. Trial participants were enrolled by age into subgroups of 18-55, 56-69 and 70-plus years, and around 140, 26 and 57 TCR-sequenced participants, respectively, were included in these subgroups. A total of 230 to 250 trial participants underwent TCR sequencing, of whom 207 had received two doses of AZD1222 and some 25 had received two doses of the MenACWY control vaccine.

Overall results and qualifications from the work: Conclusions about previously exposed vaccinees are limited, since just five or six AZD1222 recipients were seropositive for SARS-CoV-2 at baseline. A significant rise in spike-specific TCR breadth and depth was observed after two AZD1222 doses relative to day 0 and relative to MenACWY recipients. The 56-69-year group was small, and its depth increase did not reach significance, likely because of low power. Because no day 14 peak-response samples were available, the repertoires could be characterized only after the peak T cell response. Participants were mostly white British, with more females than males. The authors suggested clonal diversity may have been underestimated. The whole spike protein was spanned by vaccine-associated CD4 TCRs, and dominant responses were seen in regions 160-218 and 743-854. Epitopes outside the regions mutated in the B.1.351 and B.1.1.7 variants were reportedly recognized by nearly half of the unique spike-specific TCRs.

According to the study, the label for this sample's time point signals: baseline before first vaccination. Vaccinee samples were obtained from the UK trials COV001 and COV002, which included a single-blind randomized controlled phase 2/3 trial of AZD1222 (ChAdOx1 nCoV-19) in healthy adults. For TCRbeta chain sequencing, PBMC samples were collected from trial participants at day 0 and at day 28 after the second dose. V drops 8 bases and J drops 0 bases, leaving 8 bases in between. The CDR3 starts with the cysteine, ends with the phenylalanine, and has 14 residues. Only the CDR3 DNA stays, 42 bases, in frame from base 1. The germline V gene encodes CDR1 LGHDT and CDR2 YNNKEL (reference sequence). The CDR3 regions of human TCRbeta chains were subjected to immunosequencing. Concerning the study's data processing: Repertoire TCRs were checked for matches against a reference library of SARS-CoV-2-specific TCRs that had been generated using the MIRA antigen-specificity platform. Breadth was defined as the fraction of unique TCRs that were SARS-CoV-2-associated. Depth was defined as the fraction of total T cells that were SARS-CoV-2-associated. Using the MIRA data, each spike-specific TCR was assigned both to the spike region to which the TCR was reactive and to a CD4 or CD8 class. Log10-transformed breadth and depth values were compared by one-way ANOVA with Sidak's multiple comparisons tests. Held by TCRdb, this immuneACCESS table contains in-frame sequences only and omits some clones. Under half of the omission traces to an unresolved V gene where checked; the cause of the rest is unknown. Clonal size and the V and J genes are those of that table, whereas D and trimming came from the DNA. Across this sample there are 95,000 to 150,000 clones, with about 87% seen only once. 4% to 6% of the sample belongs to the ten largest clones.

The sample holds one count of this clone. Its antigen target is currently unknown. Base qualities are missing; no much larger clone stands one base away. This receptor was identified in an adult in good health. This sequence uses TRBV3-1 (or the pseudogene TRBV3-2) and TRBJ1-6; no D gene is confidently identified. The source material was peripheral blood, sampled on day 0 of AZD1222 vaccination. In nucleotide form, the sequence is TGTGCCAGCGGTAGTAACTCCTATAATTCACCCCTCCACTTT. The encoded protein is CASGSNSYNSPLHF.